Below, 14 T cell receptor beta chains from the same sample are listed, as sequenced in a study of blood T cell repertoires in COVID-19. TCRdb's table, derived via immunoSEQ multiplex PCR, lists solely in-frame clones and lacks some. There are 250,000 or so clones in the sample; 65% to 85% occur only once, and less than 6.5% lies in the top ten. Source material: peripheral blood. These TCRs come from a human donor in a cohort sampled during active COVID-19.

The chain recombines TRBV20-1 with TRBJ1-1; D not resolved. The CDR3 length is 14 residues. Germline CDR1 reads DFQATT; CDR2 reads SNEGSKA (reference sequence). Trimming stripped 3 bases from V and 2 bases from J, with 13 bases between. The CDR3 DNA follows: TGCAGTGCTAGTGCGGGATTCTTTAACACTGAAGCTTTCTTT. Amino acid sequence: CSASAGFFNTEAFF.

V usage is TRBV30 and J usage is TRBJ2-7, with 10 bases aligning to TRBD1. V shed 3 bases, J shed 2 bases, and the junction held 4 bases outside the gene matches. The germline V gene encodes CDR1 GTSNPN and CDR2 SVGIG (reference sequence). The CDR3 spans 14 residues. The CDR3 spells CAWSSGTGAYEQYF. Here the CDR3 DNA reads TGTGCCTGGAGCTCCGGGACAGGGGCCTACGAGCAGTACTTC.

CDR3: CASSLGRAGRPGGELFF. The CDR3 bases are TGTGCCAGCAGCTTAGGTCGGGCAGGGCGACCGGGCGGGGAGCTGTTTTTT. The chain joins TRBV11-2 to TRBJ2-2, with D possibly TRBD1 on 5 matching bases. V lost 1 base to trimming and J lost 7 bases, with 19 bases between them. Germline lookup yields CDR1 SGHAT and CDR2 FQNNGV. The CDR3 is 17 residues long.

Worth noting for this clone: The junction differs from germline at one of its ends, possibly a read error. This chain uses TRBV28 with TRBJ1-1, with 8 bases that match TRBD1. The CDR3 totals 12 residues. CDR1 and CDR2 from the germline V gene are MDHEN and SYDVKM. CDR3 bases: TGTGCCAGCAGTCATTATAAGGACAGGGCTCATTTT. Translation gives CASSHYKDRAHF.

The chain couples TRBV5-4 to TRBJ2-5; 8 positions match TRBD2. The trim removed 4 bases at V and 5 bases at J, leaving 16 bases unmatched. In germline, CDR1 is SGHNT, CDR2 YYREEE (reference sequence). CDR3 length: 17 amino acids. CDR3 residues: CASSLRLGGDSSETQYF. For the CDR3, the DNA is TGTGCCAGCAGCCTAAGACTCGGGGGGGATTCTTCCGAGACCCAGTACTTC.

Here the CDR3 DNA reads TGTGCCTGGGGTAACAGGAATAATCAGCCCCAGCATTTT. Amino acids: CAWGNRNNQPQHF. The chain is built from TRBV30 and TRBJ1-5; D is possibly TRBD1 (5 bases). Per the germline V gene, CDR1 is GTSNPN and CDR2 is SVGIG (reference sequence). This CDR3 contains 13 residues. V gave up 5 bases and J gave up 4 bases, with 12 bases separating them. The variable domain in full, completed from reference TRBV30 and TRBJ1-5, reads SQTIHQWPATLVQPVGSPLSLECTVEGTSNPNLYWYRQAAGRGLQLLFYSVGIGQISSEVPQNLSASRPQDRQFILSSKKLLLSDSGFYLCAWGNRNNQPQHFGDGTRLSIL.

CDR3 loop: CASGGDTDTQYF. As DNA, the CDR3 is TGCGCCAGCGGGGGGGACACAGATACGCAGTATTTT. The J gene is TRBJ2-3, the V gene TRBV5-1; 7 bases are a match to TRBD2. V shed 7 bases, J shed 2 bases, and the junction held 1 base outside the gene matches. The CDR3 runs 12 residues. The germline CDR1 and CDR2 sequences are SGHRS and YFSETQ. The complete variable domain, with remaining parts taken from reference TRBV5-1 and TRBJ2-3, reads KAGVTQTPRYLIKTRGQQVTLSCSPISGHRSVSWYQQTPGQGLQFLFEYFSETQRNKGNFPGRFSGRQFSNSRSEMNVSTLELGDSALYLCASGGDTDTQYFGPGTRLTVL.

The V call is TRBV20-1, the J call TRBJ2-5; TRBD2 might be the D (6 bases). Germline V gives CDR1 DFQATT, CDR2 SNEGSKA (reference sequence). This CDR3 has 11 residues. Trimming shortened V by 5 bases and J by 4 bases, and 8 bases separated the two germline ends. The CDR3 sequence: CSAAGRETQYF. The CDR3 nucleotides are TGCAGTGCTGCCGGGAGAGAGACCCAGTACTTC.

The J gene is TRBJ2-2, the V gene TRBV6-2 or TRBV6-3; 10 bases agree with TRBD2. The trim removed 6 bases at V and 5 bases at J, leaving 9 bases unmatched. Germline CDR1 and CDR2: MNHEY and SVGEGT. This CDR3 region has 16 residues. The CDR3 sequence is CASSRASGGRTGELFF. In nucleotides, the CDR3 is TGTGCCAGCAGCCGGGCTAGCGGGGGTAGAACCGGGGAGCTGTTTTTT.

This chain links TRBV13 with TRBJ2-2, with 9 bases fitting TRBD2. V gave up 5 bases and J gave up 2 bases; unmatched junction bases: 6. This CDR3 contains 16 residues. Per germline, CDR1 PRHDT and CDR2 FYEKMQ (reference sequence). The CDR3 spells CASSRRGLANTGELFF. The CDR3 DNA reads as TGTGCCAGCAGCCGAAGGGGACTAGCTAACACCGGGGAGCTGTTTTTT.

This clone came up once. V and J are TRBV6-1 and TRBJ1-5; 7 bases are shared with TRBD1. Germline CDR1 is MNHNS and CDR2 is SASEGT. V lost 0 bases, J lost 4 bases, and 3 bases stayed unmatched. There are 15 residues in the CDR3. As DNA, the CDR3 is TGTGCCAGCAGTGAAGCACAGGGGCGAAATCAGCCCCAGCATTTT. This gives the protein CASSEAQGRNQPQHF.

This clone was detected only once. The chain carries TRBV5-1 and TRBJ1-1; D is perhaps TRBD1 (5 bases). The CDR3 spans 14 residues. V lost 3 bases and J lost 0, with 9 bases in between. Per the germline V gene, CDR1 is SGHRS and CDR2 is YFSETQ. CDR3 region: CASSSGGMNTEAFF. The CDR3 bases are TGCGCCAGCAGCTCCGGGGGGATGAACACTGAAGCTTTCTTT.

The chain is built from TRBV2 and TRBJ1-2, with D uncertain. From germline, CDR1 is SNHLY and CDR2 FYNNEI. V lost 9 bases to trimming and J lost 3 bases, with 17 bases between them. There are 14 residues in the CDR3. Here the CDR3 reads CASTVRQLYYGYTF. In DNA form, the CDR3 reads TGTGCCAGTACCGTGAGGCAACTGTACTATGGCTACACCTTC.

The gene calls are TRBV6-2 or TRBV6-3 and TRBJ2-7; TRBD1 matches 9 bases. This CDR3 has 13 residues. The V gene end was trimmed by 4 bases and the J gene end by 7 bases; junction bases not matched to a gene: 5. Per the germline V gene, CDR1 is MNHEY and CDR2 is SVGEGT. CDR3 amino acids: CASSWDRVGEQYF. The CDR3 nucleotides read TGTGCCAGCAGTTGGGACAGGGTAGGGGAGCAGTACTTC.